Below, 15 T cell receptor beta chains from the same sample are listed, as sequenced in a study of blood T cells in healthy people across ages. A second PCR of 7 to 11 cycles used a sample-barcoded 5' primer and a J-beta primer mix. TCRdb analysed the 5' RACE reads with MiXCR anew, one entry per CDR3 protein. This sample carries about 930,000 distinct CDR3 sequences, just under 30% of them seen once, and the ten largest clones take 10%. The sample also formed part of further work on T cells of mothers and their children.

The sequencing sample was made of blood. These receptors were collected from a woman between 40 and 50 years old in good health.

The V gene is TRBV6-6, the J gene TRBJ1-6; D remains ambiguous. Germline CDR1 is MNHNY and CDR2 is SVGAGI (reference sequence). The CDR3 loop spans 12 amino acids. Trimming pared 8 bases from V and 9 bases from J, leaving 11 bases between. The CDR3 protein is CASGGYRSPLHF. The CDR3 region has the DNA TGTGCCAGCGGTGGTTATCGTTCACCCCTCCACTTT.

This clonotype was seen a few times. This sequence joins TRBV7-9 and TRBJ1-2; D is ambiguous. Looked up from germline, CDR1 is SEHNR and CDR2 is FQNEAQ (reference sequence). With 3 bases removed from V and 0 bases from J, the gap between germline ends came to 11 bases. There are 15 residues in the CDR3. This chain's CDR3 is CASSFLQPSNYGYTF. In nucleotides, the CDR3 is TGTGCCAGCAGCTTTCTCCAGCCCTCTAACTATGGCTACACCTTC.

The chain combines TRBV29-1 with TRBJ1-2, with a weak D call TRBD1 (5 bases). The CDR3 totals 13 residues. CDR1 SQVTM and CDR2 ANQGSEA come from the germline V gene. V dropped 6 bases and J dropped 3 bases, with 14 bases sitting between them. The CDR3 sequence is CSVSATAHYGYTF. In DNA form, the CDR3 reads TGCAGCGTCTCCGCGACAGCCCACTATGGCTACACCTTC.

This clonotype was seen only a few times. V usage is TRBV4-1 and J usage is TRBJ2-4; 10 positions match TRBD2. The J call is in doubt because the DNA end fits TRBJ2-5 better. Per germline, CDR1 MGHRA and CDR2 YSYEKL. This CDR3 contains 17 residues. The CDR3 reads CASSPILAGISDQTQYF. CDR3 bases: TGCGCCAGCAGCCCGATACTAGCGGGGATTTCCGATCAGACCCAGTACTTC.

This clonotype has just a few counts. The chain employs TRBV12-3 or TRBV12-4 and TRBJ1-2, with 9 positions matching TRBD1. The CDR3 sequence is 14 residues long. V lost 5 bases, J lost 6 bases, and 7 bases stayed unmatched. DNA for the CDR3: TGTGCCAGCAGTGCACAGGGGGCTGGGCATGGCTACACCTTC. Protein: CASSAQGAGHGYTF.

The chain recombines TRBV28 with TRBJ2-5, with D tentatively TRBD1 or TRBD2 (6 bases each). V lost 7 bases to trimming and J lost 6 bases, with 27 bases between them. The germline V gene has CDR1 MDHEN and CDR2 SYDVKM. The CDR3 totals 17 residues. CDR3 sequence: CASTSVGHSLEKKTQYF. The CDR3 nucleotides are TGTGCCAGCACTAGCGTGGGACACTCCCTTGAGAAAAAGACCCAGTACTTC.

Remarks on this clonotype: Just one base apart from a much larger clone, this may be a read error. The chain combines TRBV15 with TRBJ2-1; D might be TRBD1 (6 bases). The DNA end lines up better with TRBJ2-7; the J call may be wrong. CDR3 length: 15 amino acids. Germline V CDR1 and CDR2: LNHNV, YYDKDF (reference sequence). The CDR3 DNA follows: TGTGCCACCAGCCCCCTGGGGGCTTCCTACAATGAGCAGTACTTC. It is translated as CATSPLGASYNEQYF.

In the case of this clonotype: Sequence at one end of the junction differs from germline and may be a read error. V and J are TRBV12-3 or TRBV12-4 and TRBJ2-3; 7 bases align to TRBD1. The CDR3 is 13 residues long. The CDR3 sequence is CTSRGSDRDTQYF. CDR3 DNA: TGTACCAGCAGGGGGTCGGACAGAGATACGCAATATTTT.

This clonotype was detected only a few times. A much larger clone differs by one base, so this may be a read error. This CDR3 is CASSLSPGLAGYEQYF. Written as DNA, the CDR3 is TGTGCCAGCAGTTTATCACCGGGACTAGCGGGATACGAGCAGTACTTC. This chain joins TRBV12-3 or TRBV12-4 and TRBJ2-5, with TRBD2 matching 13 bases. The end of the DNA aligns better with TRBJ2-7, so the J call may be wrong. The CDR3 covers 16 residues.

This clonotype was picked up a small number of times. J is TRBJ2-2 and V is TRBV7-8; a weak D match, TRBD1 (5 bases). Trimming shortened V by 2 bases and J by 2 bases, and 12 bases separated the two germline ends. The germline V gene encodes CDR1 SGHVS and CDR2 FQNEAQ. This CDR3 has 16 residues. CDR3 amino acids: CASSLKTDANTGELFF. The CDR3 region has the DNA TGTGCCAGCAGCTTAAAGACAGACGCTAACACCGGGGAGCTGTTTTTT.

This chain links TRBV20-1 with TRBJ1-1; possible D gene TRBD1, 6 bases. CDR3 length: 14 amino acids. Germline CDR1 is DFQATT and CDR2 is SNEGSKA (reference sequence). V lost 3 bases to trimming and J lost 4 bases, with 15 bases between them. CDR3 nucleotides: TGCAGTGCTAGGCAGGGGTTACGGGGCACTGAAGCTTTCTTT. The encoded protein is CSARQGLRGTEAFF.

The chain has TRBV9 and TRBJ2-3; TRBD2 aligns across 8 bases. This CDR3 is 16 amino acids long. Losses at the gene ends were 3 bases for V and 2 bases for J; bases not matched to a gene: 8. Germline V gene lookup returns CDR1 SGDLS and CDR2 YYNGEE. Here the CDR3 DNA reads TGTGCCAGCAGCGCCCTCGGGGGGGTTCACACAGATACGCAGTATTTT. This encodes CASSALGGVHTDTQYF.

This clonotype was picked up a small number of times. This chain joins TRBV14 and TRBJ2-1; D could derive from TRBD1 or TRBD2 (7 bases each). CDR3 length equals 17 residues. CDR1 and CDR2 (germline): SGHDN, FVKESK. Trimming cost V 1 base and J 6 bases, with 19 bases left between them. CDR3 in amino acids: CASSQAYWGRGGNEQFF. CDR3 DNA sequence: TGTGCCAGCAGCCAAGCATACTGGGGCAGGGGGGGCAATGAGCAGTTCTTC.

The table lists this clonotype with many counts. V is TRBV29-1 and J is TRBJ2-7, with 10 positions matching TRBD1. Germline assignment: CDR1 SQVTM and CDR2 ANQGSEA. V lost 1 base and J lost 0; bases outside the gene matches: 3. The CDR3 has 15 amino acids. This CDR3 is CSVEGGQGSSYEQYF. The CDR3 bases are TGCAGCGTTGAAGGGGGACAGGGGAGCTCCTACGAGCAGTACTTC.

The sample holds a few counts of this clonotype. The rearrangement uses TRBV15 and TRBJ1-5; tentatively, D is TRBD1 (5 bases). The CDR3 totals 13 residues. V shed 5 bases and J shed 6 bases, with 11 bases lying between them. Germline CDR1 LNHNV, CDR2 YYDKDF (reference sequence). The DNA for the CDR3 is TGTGCCACCAGCGCACCCGGGGCTCAGCCCCAGCATTTT. The encoded protein is CATSAPGAQPQHF.